This is a list of T cell receptor beta chains from one sample in a study of blood T cells in healthy people across ages. TCRdb itself ran the 5' RACE reads through MiXCR, one entry per CDR3 protein. This sample has approximately 1,100,000 distinct CDR3 sequences, with over 35% found just once. The material sequenced was blood. These receptors came from a woman in her sixties in good health. CDR3s include the opening cysteine and the closing phenylalanine or tryptophan.

V: TRBV5-1; J: TRBJ2-7; CDR3: CASSYATSGISYEQYF
V: TRBV20-1; J: TRBJ1-2; CDR3: CSARDASGGPSGYTF
V: TRBV20-1; J: TRBJ2-1; CDR3: CSARFPGAFRNEQFF
V: TRBV12-3/TRBV12-4; J: TRBJ2-5; CDR3: CASSLQSGLLQETQYF
V: TRBV7-2; J: TRBJ2-1; CDR3: CASSFSVNNEQFF
V: TRBV29-1; J: TRBJ2-1; CDR3: CSVEPSNEQFF
V: TRBV27; J: TRBJ1-4; CDR3: CASSFRGVGEKLFF
V: TRBV5-1; J: TRBJ2-6; CDR3: CASSLNEARVFSGANVLTF
V: TRBV20-1; J: TRBJ2-2; CDR3: CSASVISSDTGELFF
V: TRBV5-6; J: TRBJ1-1; CDR3: CASSNDGRMNTEAFF
V: TRBV18; J: TRBJ2-1; CDR3: CASSPSRLVYNEQFF
V: TRBV4-1; J: TRBJ2-3; CDR3: CASSQETAGHSTDTQYF
V: TRBV5-1; J: TRBJ2-7; CDR3: CASRSTGRYEQYF
V: TRBV29-1; J: TRBJ1-5; CDR3: CSVVSGGYNQPQHF
V: TRBV6-1; J: TRBJ1-5; CDR3: CASSEWGYGSNQPQHF
V: TRBV5-1; J: TRBJ2-5; CDR3: CASREAGLYNEQYF
V: TRBV12-3/TRBV12-4; J: TRBJ2-5; CDR3: CTSRRSETQYF
V: TRBV30; J: TRBJ1-2; CDR3: CAWSWGYGYTF
V: TRBV3-1; J: TRBJ1-4; CDR3: CASSPRQGKTNEKLFF
V: TRBV2; J: TRBJ2-1; CDR3: CASRPTQGSYNEQFF
V: TRBV6-1; J: TRBJ2-7; CDR3: CATQDYASYEQYF
V: TRBV27; J: TRBJ2-6; CDR3: CASSLSSGQSGANVLTF
V: TRBV29-1; J: TRBJ2-1; CDR3: CSVESGTAAQFF
V: TRBV5-1; J: TRBJ2-6; CDR3: CASSPGTGALSGADVLTF
V: TRBV2; J: TRBJ1-6; CDR3: CASMSSSYNSPLHF
V: TRBV6-2/TRBV6-3; J: TRBJ2-6; CDR3: CASGTGSGANVLTF
V: TRBV20-1; J: TRBJ2-7; CDR3: CIVLPGGSYEQYF
V: TRBV27; J: TRBJ2-7; CDR3: CASKWQANSYEQYF
V: TRBV20-1; J: TRBJ1-4; CDR3: CSASPGSNEKLFF
V: TRBV6-2/TRBV6-3; J: TRBJ2-7; CDR3: CASSTERLAGVTNYEQYF
V: TRBV20-1; J: TRBJ2-4; CDR3: CSAKGDGLAGALAKNIQYF
V: TRBV27; J: TRBJ1-2; CDR3: CASSLSGGGYTF
V: TRBV10-3; J: TRBJ1-1; CDR3: CASRTGVMNTEAFF
V: TRBV29-1; J: TRBJ2-3; CDR3: CSVAGLAGPDTQYF
V: TRBV24-1; J: TRBJ2-5; CDR3: CATRVIYRTQETQYF